Below, 29 T cell receptor beta chains from the same sample are listed, as sequenced in a study of T cells in women clearing cervical HPV infection. This table comes from immunoSEQ multiplex PCR, and its TCRdb copy is limited to in-frame clones, with some not included. This sample contains more than 20,000 clones. Material: blood buffy coat. The source is a woman aged 18-69 years with a cervical HPV16 infection that either progressed to CIN3+ or cleared (not recorded which).

Comments on this clone: The read halts 3 residues ahead of the CDR3 end, with the missing end drawn from the germline J gene. The chain couples TRBV20-1 to TRBJ1-5, with 10 bases lining up with TRBD1. This CDR3 is built from 17 residues. CDR1 and CDR2 from the germline V gene are DFQATT and SNEGSKA (reference sequence). With 5 bases clipped from V and 5 bases from J, the junction kept 15 bases outside the gene matches. The covered CDR3 bases are TGCAGTGCTTCCCGTCCCGGGACAGGGGCGCGGGATCAGCCC. It codes for CSASRPGTGARDQP. The CDR3 in its entirety is CSASRPGTGARDQPQHF.

In the case of this clone: With the read ending 3 residues before the CDR3 end, the germline J gene is used to fill in that end. V usage is TRBV19 and J usage is TRBJ2-5; TRBD1 aligns across 9 bases. This CDR3 has 15 amino acids. The trim removed 5 bases at V and 2 bases at J, leaving 6 bases unmatched. Germline values: CDR1 LNHDA, CDR2 SQIVND (reference sequence). CDR3: CASSSAGTGQETQYF. Incomplete CDR3 DNA: TGTGCCAGTAGTTCAGCCGGGACAGGGCAAGAGACC. Full variable domain (outside the CDR3, taken from reference TRBV19 and TRBJ2-5): DGGITQSPKYLFRKEGQNVTLSCEQNLNHDAMYWYRQDPGQGLRLIYYSQIVNDFQKGDIAEGYSVSREKKESFPLTVTSAQKNPTAFYLCASSSAGTGQETQYFGPGTRLLVL.

As to this clone: The read ends 3 residues shy of where the CDR3 ends; the end is completed using the germline J gene. The chain has TRBV18 and TRBJ2-5; TRBD1 is a possible D gene (5 bases). Trimming left V 1 base short and J 2 bases short, with 11 bases between. The V gene's germline CDR1 is KGHSH and CDR2 LQKENI. The CDR3 sequence is 15 residues long. The CDR3 DNA, read in part, is TGTGCCAGCTCACCACGTAGACAGAGTCAAGAGACC. Translated: CASSPRRQSQET. The CDR3, in full, reads CASSPRRQSQETQYF.

For this clone: The read comes to an end 3 residues before the CDR3 does, leaving the germline J gene to fill in the end. This chain connects TRBV7-2 to TRBJ1-1, with 8 bases that match TRBD1. V shed 7 bases and J 5 bases; nucleotides not matched to a gene: 6. The germline V gene has CDR1 SGHTA and CDR2 FQGNSA. This CDR3 is built from 13 residues. CDR3 sequence reads: CASKTGGETEAFF. The sequenced CDR3 bases are TGTGCCAGCAAAACAGGGGGAGAGACTGAA.

Details on this clone: Read sequence stops 3 residues before the CDR3 end, and the germline J gene provides the missing end. The V gene is TRBV30, the J gene TRBJ1-1; D might be TRBD1 (6 bases). CDR3 length: 13 amino acids. Trimming removed 5 bases at V and 0 bases at J, with 10 bases between. Per germline, CDR1 GTSNPN and CDR2 SVGIG (reference sequence). The part of the CDR3 DNA that was read is TGTGCCTGGCGCCGACAGGTGAACACTGAA. Its protein is CAWRRQVNTE. The whole CDR3 protein reads CAWRRQVNTEAFF.

Turning to this clone: The observed sequence ends 3 residues before the CDR3 terminus, with the missing tail filled in from the germline J gene. The chain links TRBV20-1 to TRBJ1-2, with TRBD1 matching over 7 bases. V shed 7 bases and J 3 bases; nucleotides not matched to a gene: 11. Germline V gives CDR1 DFQATT, CDR2 SNEGSKA (reference sequence). CDR3 length: 14 amino acids. CDR3: CSVPDRVGDYGYTF. The part of the CDR3 DNA that was read is TGCAGTGTTCCCGACAGGGTGGGGGACTATGGC.

As concerns this clone: The read stops 3 residues short of the end of the CDR3; the missing end is completed from the germline J gene. This rearrangement joins TRBV5-4 to TRBJ2-3; 9 bases are shared with TRBD2. Germline V gene data show CDR1 as SGHNT and CDR2 as YYREEE (reference sequence). J was trimmed by 2 bases and V by 0 bases; bases with no gene match: 1. The CDR3 contains 15 residues. This chain's CDR3 is CASSLGLAVTDTQYF. The CDR3 bases that were read are TGTGCCAGCAGCTTGGGACTAGCGGTCACAGATACG.

Remarks on this clone: The read terminates 3 residues ahead of where the CDR3 ends, so the germline J gene completes it. The chain combines TRBV18 with TRBJ1-1; perhaps TRBD1 as D (5 bases). Per the germline V gene, CDR1 is KGHSH and CDR2 is LQKENI. The germline V and J ends were trimmed by 3 bases and 7 bases, with 9 bases remaining between them. CDR3 length: 12 residues. The CDR3 loop reads CASSPGGGEAFF. Incomplete CDR3 DNA: TGTGCCAGCTCACCGGGGGGGGGTGAA.

On this clone itself: The missing CDR3 end, 3 residues past where the read stops, is filled in from the germline J gene. This chain links TRBV14 with TRBJ2-3; TRBD2 aligns across 11 bases. V shed 4 bases and J 2 bases; nucleotides not matched to a gene: 14. Germline CDR1 SGHDN, CDR2 FVKESK. The length of the CDR3 is 19 residues. The CDR3: CASSPLAGGPVSFTDTQYF. The sequenced CDR3 bases are TGTGCCAGCAGCCCATTAGCGGGAGGGCCCGTCTCTTTCACAGATACG.

For this clone: The read ends 3 residues shy of where the CDR3 ends; the end is completed using the germline J gene. The gene calls are TRBV10-1 and TRBJ2-3, with 9 bases that match TRBD1. Trimming removed 6 bases from V and 4 bases from J; junction bases left unmatched: 8. Germline values: CDR1 WNHNN, CDR2 SYGVQD (reference sequence). The CDR3 loop spans 15 amino acids. The CDR3: CASSQNTGGPDTQYF. CDR3 DNA, as far as it was read: TGCGCCAGCAGCCAAAATACAGGGGGCCCAGATACG.

Comments on this clone: The CDR3 end is not reached by the read, which stops 3 residues before it; the germline J gene fills it in. This rearrangement joins TRBV2 to TRBJ2-6; D is uncertain. CDR1 is SNHLY, CDR2 FYNNEI, per germline. V was trimmed by 6 bases and J by 0 bases, leaving 9 bases between them. This CDR3 is 15 amino acids long. The covered CDR3 bases are TGTGCCAGCAGACCTACAGCCTCTGGGGCCAACGTC. This translates into CASRPTASGANV. The complete CDR3 sequence is CASRPTASGANVLTF.

Concerning this clone itself: The CDR3 goes on 3 residues after the read ends, and that part is filled in from the germline J gene. The chain combines TRBV4-1 with TRBJ1-5; unclear D gene. The CDR3 length is 15 residues. Germline V gives CDR1 MGHRA, CDR2 YSYEKL. Trimming left V 1 base short and J 7 bases short, with 14 bases between. The CDR3 loop reads CASSQVLGSRQPQHF. The DNA read from the CDR3 is TGCGCCAGCAGCCAAGTTCTAGGTAGCCGACAGCCC.

About this clone: The DNA ends 3 residues before the CDR3 does, and the rest of the CDR3 is filled in from the germline J gene. The rearrangement joins TRBV6-2 or TRBV6-3 to TRBJ2-3; the D gene is possibly TRBD2 (6 bases). The V gene's germline CDR1 is MNHEY and CDR2 SVGEGT. The CDR3 is made up of 12 amino acids. The CDR3 here is CASSTGVRAQYF. The CDR3 DNA, read in part, is TGTGCCAGCAGTACGGGGGTGCGAGCG.

Remarks on this clone: The CDR3 end is not reached by the read, which stops 3 residues before it; the germline J gene fills it in. This sequence joins TRBV14 and TRBJ2-7, with D unresolved. The V gene's germline CDR1 is SGHDN and CDR2 FVKESK. Trimming removed 3 bases at V and 3 bases at J, with 3 bases between. The CDR3 extends over 11 amino acids. CDR3 amino acids: CASSHHYEQYF. The sequenced CDR3 bases are TGTGCCAGCAGCCACCACTACGAG.

Details on this clone: The CDR3 extends 3 residues past the end of the read, so its final part is completed from the germline J gene. V is TRBV20-1 and J is TRBJ1-2; D gene ambiguous. This CDR3 contains 11 residues. V dropped 5 bases and J dropped 5 bases, with 9 bases sitting between them. Germline CDR1 is DFQATT and CDR2 is SNEGSKA (reference sequence). The sequenced part of the CDR3 DNA is TGCAGTGCTCACAAAGAATATGGC. It encodes CSAHKEYG. The complete CDR3 sequence is CSAHKEYGYTF.

Concerning this clone: Read sequence stops 3 residues before the CDR3 end, and the germline J gene provides the missing end. The genes are TRBV5-1 and TRBJ1-2, with D possibly TRBD1 on 5 matching bases. Germline V CDR1 and CDR2: SGHRS, YFSETQ. This CDR3 has 16 amino acids. CDR3 DNA (partial): TGCGCCAGCAGCTCCCTAAGCGGGGGACTCTACAATGAC. It specifies CASSSLSGGLYND. The whole CDR3 sequence reads CASSSLSGGLYNDYTF.

On this clone: The read ends 3 residues early relative to the CDR3; the germline J gene fills the gap. The chain couples TRBV5-1 to TRBJ2-3, with 15 nucleotides matching TRBD2. J was trimmed by 1 base and V by 4 bases; bases with no gene match: 4. The CDR3 runs 17 residues. Germline V lookup: CDR1 SGHRS, CDR2 YFSETQ. The CDR3 bases that were read are TGCGCCAGCAGCCCGGGACTAGCGGGGGGCGGCACAGATACG. This codes for CASSPGLAGGGTDT. The whole CDR3 region reads CASSPGLAGGGTDTQYF.

Points on this clone: The observed sequence ends 3 residues before the CDR3 terminus, with the missing tail filled in from the germline J gene. The gene calls are TRBV20-1 and TRBJ2-5, with 9 positions matching TRBD1. The CDR3 covers 18 residues. Germline CDR1 DFQATT, CDR2 SNEGSKA (reference sequence). V lost 3 bases to trimming and J lost 6 bases; unmatched junction nucleotides: 20. Incomplete CDR3 DNA: TGCAGTGCTAGCGTGACAGGGGGACAAGGAGCGATAATGAAGACC. The encoded protein is CSASVTGGQGAIMKT. The complete CDR3 protein is CSASVTGGQGAIMKTQYF.

Points on this clone: The DNA ends 3 residues before the CDR3 does, and the rest of the CDR3 is filled in from the germline J gene. The V and J genes are TRBV7-3 and TRBJ1-2; a possible D gene is TRBD1 (5 bases). Trimming shortened V by 8 bases and J by 0 bases, and 16 bases separated the two germline ends. This CDR3 has 15 residues. Germline CDR1 and CDR2: SGHTA and FQGTGA. The CDR3 bases that were read are TGTGCCAGCTCCCTCGGGGGGAAACCTAACTATGGC. This codes for CASSLGGKPNYG. The whole CDR3 region reads CASSLGGKPNYGYTF.

In the case of this clone: The missing CDR3 end, 3 residues past where the read stops, is filled in from the germline J gene. The chain has TRBV20-1 and TRBJ2-3, with D perhaps being TRBD1 or TRBD2 (6 bases each). The CDR3 is 16 amino acids. Germline V gives CDR1 DFQATT, CDR2 SNEGSKA (reference sequence). The CDR3 loop is CSARDPNRRDNQPQYF. The covered CDR3 bases are TGCAGTGCTAGAGATCCAAACAGGCGGGACAATCAGCCG.

Concerning this clone itself: The CDR3 is cut off 3 residues early in the read; its end comes from the germline J gene. V and J are TRBV6-1 and TRBJ2-6; TRBD1 aligns across 8 bases. This CDR3 comprises 16 residues. Losses at the gene ends were 4 bases for V and 9 bases for J; bases not matched to a gene: 11. CDR1 MNHNS and CDR2 SASEGT come from the germline V gene. CDR3 loop: CASSGARAGGGNVLTF. The covered CDR3 bases are TGTGCCAGCAGTGGGGCTCGCGCAGGGGGCGGCAACGTC.

Concerning this clone itself: The CDR3 goes on 3 residues after the read ends, and that part is filled in from the germline J gene. The chain links TRBV29-1 to TRBJ2-4, with D possibly matching TRBD1 (6 bases). CDR1 and CDR2 (germline): SQVTM, ANQGSEA. This CDR3 has 13 amino acids. Trimming left V 6 bases short and J 0 bases short, with 9 bases between. CDR3 bases read: TGCAGCGTCTGGACAGAAGCCAAAAACATT. Amino acids: CSVWTEAKNI. The entire CDR3 protein is CSVWTEAKNIQYF. Full variable domain (remainder filled in from reference TRBV29-1 and TRBJ2-4): SAVISQKPSRDICQRGTSLTIQCQVDSQVTMMFWYRQQPGQSLTLIATANQGSEATYESGFVIDKFPISRPNLTFSTLTVSNMSPEDSSIYLCSVWTEAKNIQYFGAGTRLSVL.

To note about this clone: The CDR3 end falls 3 residues outside the read, so it is completed with the germline J gene. V and J are TRBV30 and TRBJ2-4, with a tentative D call TRBD2 (6 bases). The CDR3 has 12 residues. The germline gives CDR1 GTSNPN, CDR2 SVGIG (reference sequence). The CDR3 loop reads CAIRRAGYGQYF. The covered CDR3 bases are TGTGCCATTCGTAGGGCGGGGTATGGT. The full variable domain, with the rest looked up from reference TRBV30 and TRBJ2-4, is SQTIHQWPATLVQPVGSPLSLECTVEGTSNPNLYWYRQAAGRGLQLLFYSVGIGQISSEVPQNLSASRPQDRQFILSSKKLLLSDSGFYLCAIRRAGYGQYFGAGTRLSVL.

With regard to this clone: The read terminates 3 residues ahead of where the CDR3 ends, so the germline J gene completes it. The chain recombines TRBV6-7 with TRBJ1-5; D is unclear. Being an ORF, TRBV6-7 has a function that is uncertain. The CDR3 runs 15 residues. V lost 8 bases and J lost 3, with 17 bases in between. The CDR3 protein is CASVNPCGYNQPQHF. Partial CDR3 DNA: TGTGCCAGCGTGAACCCCTGCGGTTACAATCAGCCC.

On this clone: The CDR3 end falls 3 residues outside the read, so it is completed with the germline J gene. The genes are TRBV7-2 and TRBJ2-7; the D is unclear. V was clipped by 5 bases and J by 5 bases, with 13 bases between them. Germline CDR1 reads SGHTA; CDR2 reads FQGNSA. The CDR3 is 13 amino acids. The covered CDR3 bases are TGTGCCAGCAGCAATCCCGACAAGAACGAG. It codes for CASSNPDKNE. The full-length CDR3 reads as CASSNPDKNEQYF. Using reference TRBV7-2 and TRBJ2-7 for the parts outside the CDR3, the full variable domain is GAGVSQSPSNKVTEKGKDVELRCDPISGHTALYWYRQSLGQGLEFLIYFQGNSAPDKSGLPSDRFSAERTGGSVSTLTIQRTQQEDSAVYLCASSNPDKNEQYFGPGTRLTVT.

The sequenced CDR3 bases are TGTGCCATCGAAGGGGGCCCAACCTCTGGAAACACC. Residues: CAIEGGPTSGNT. The whole CDR3 reads CAIEGGPTSGNTIYF. This sequence joins TRBV10-3 and TRBJ1-3; 7 nucleotides agree with TRBD1. The read is 3 residues too short to cover the CDR3 end, so that end is filled in from the germline J gene. CDR1 is ENHRY and CDR2 is SYGVKD in the germline V gene. Losses at the gene ends were 8 bases for V and 0 bases for J; bases not matched to a gene: 7. This CDR3 is built from 15 residues.

Note on this clone: The read terminates 3 residues ahead of where the CDR3 ends, so the germline J gene completes it. The rearrangement uses TRBV28 and TRBJ2-3; D is uncertain. Germline V gene data show CDR1 as MDHEN and CDR2 as SYDVKM. This CDR3 has 15 residues. V dropped 4 bases and J dropped 1 base, with 12 bases sitting between them. CDR3 sequence: CASSSQTSGTDTQYF. The covered CDR3 bases are TGTGCCAGCAGTTCCCAGACCAGCGGCACAGATACG.

Comments on this clone: The read falls 3 residues short of the CDR3 end, and the missing part is taken from the germline J gene. The V gene is TRBV19, the J gene TRBJ1-2; D may be TRBD1 (6 bases). V dropped 11 bases and J dropped 4 bases, with 17 bases sitting between them. Germline V lookup: CDR1 LNHDA, CDR2 SQIVND (reference sequence). CDR3 length equals 13 residues. The sequenced part of the CDR3 DNA is TGTGCCTCAAGGAGGGGGACGACCTATGGC. Translation gives CASRRGTTYG. The complete CDR3 sequence is CASRRGTTYGYTF.

Details on this clone: Read data end 3 residues before the CDR3 end; the end is taken from the germline J gene. This sequence joins TRBV4-2 and TRBJ2-7, with D possibly TRBD2 on 6 matching bases. Germline assignment: CDR1 LGHNA and CDR2 YNFKEQ. The CDR3 length is 16 residues. V was pared by 0 bases and J by 6 bases, with 18 bases between. The CDR3 loop is CASSQDSRTIDGEQYF. Partial CDR3 DNA: TGTGCCAGCAGCCAAGATTCTCGGACTATAGATGGCGAG.